This T cell receptor (beta chain) emerged from a study of T cell repertoires in cytomegalovirus infection. Turning to the study itself: It was the public TCR beta signatures that indicated both CMV infection and matching HLA type.

TCRdb passed the reads through MiXCR, listing each CDR3 protein once. Of some 100,000 distinct CDR3 sequences listed, more than 20% are singletons. Germline loops: CDR1 SGHTA, CDR2 FQGTGA. The CDR3 length is 10 residues. Trimming pared 6 bases from V and 5 bases from J, leaving 2 bases between. Points on this clonotype: This sequence may be a read error, since a much larger clone differs from it by one base.

The receptor was isolated from a human donor in good health (CMV status not recorded). Some clones in this sample may be carry-over from other donors' samples. The chain is built from TRBV7-3 and TRBJ2-1; D unclear. Source material: CD8+ T cells from PBMCs. For the CDR3, the DNA is TGTGCCAGCAGTCACAATGAGCAGTTCTTC. Translation gives CASSHNEQFF.